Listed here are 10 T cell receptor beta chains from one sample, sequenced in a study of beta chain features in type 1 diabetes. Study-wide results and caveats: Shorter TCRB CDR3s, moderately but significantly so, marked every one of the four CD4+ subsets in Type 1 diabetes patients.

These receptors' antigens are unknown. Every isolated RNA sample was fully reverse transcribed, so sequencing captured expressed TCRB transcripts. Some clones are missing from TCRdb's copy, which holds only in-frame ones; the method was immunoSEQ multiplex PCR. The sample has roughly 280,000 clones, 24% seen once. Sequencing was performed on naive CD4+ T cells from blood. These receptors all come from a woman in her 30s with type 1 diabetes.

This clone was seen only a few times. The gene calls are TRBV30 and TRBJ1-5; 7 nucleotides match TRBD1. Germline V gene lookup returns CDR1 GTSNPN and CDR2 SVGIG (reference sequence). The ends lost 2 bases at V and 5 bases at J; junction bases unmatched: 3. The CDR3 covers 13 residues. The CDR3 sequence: CAWSFQGDQPQHF. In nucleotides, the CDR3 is TGTGCCTGGAGTTTCCAGGGGGATCAGCCCCAGCATTTT.

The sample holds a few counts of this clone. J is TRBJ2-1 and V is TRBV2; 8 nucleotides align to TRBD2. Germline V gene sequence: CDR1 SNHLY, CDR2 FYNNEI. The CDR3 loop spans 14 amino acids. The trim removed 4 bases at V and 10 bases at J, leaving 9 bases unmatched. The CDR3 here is CASSAGTSEGEQFF. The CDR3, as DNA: TGTGCCAGCAGTGCCGGGACTAGTGAGGGGGAGCAGTTCTTC.

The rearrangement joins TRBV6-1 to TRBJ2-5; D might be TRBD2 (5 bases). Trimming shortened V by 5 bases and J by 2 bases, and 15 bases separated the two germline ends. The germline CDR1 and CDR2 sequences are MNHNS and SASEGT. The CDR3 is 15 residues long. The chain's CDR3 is CASSPNLRVQETQYF. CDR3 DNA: TGTGCCAGCAGTCCAAATTTGCGGGTACAAGAGACCCAGTACTTC.

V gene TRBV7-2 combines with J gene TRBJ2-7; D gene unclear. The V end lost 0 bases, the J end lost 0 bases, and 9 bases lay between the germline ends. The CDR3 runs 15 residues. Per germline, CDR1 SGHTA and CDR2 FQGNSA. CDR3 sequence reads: CASSLALEISYEQYF. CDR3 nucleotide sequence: TGTGCCAGCAGCTTAGCCTTAGAGATCTCCTACGAGCAGTACTTC.

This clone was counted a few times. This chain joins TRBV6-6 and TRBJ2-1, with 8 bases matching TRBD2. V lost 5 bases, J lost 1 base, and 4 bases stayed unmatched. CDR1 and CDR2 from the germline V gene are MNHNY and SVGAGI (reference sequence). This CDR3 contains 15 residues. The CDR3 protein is CASSETSESYNEQFF. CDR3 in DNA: TGTGCCAGCAGTGAGACTAGCGAGTCCTACAATGAGCAGTTCTTC.

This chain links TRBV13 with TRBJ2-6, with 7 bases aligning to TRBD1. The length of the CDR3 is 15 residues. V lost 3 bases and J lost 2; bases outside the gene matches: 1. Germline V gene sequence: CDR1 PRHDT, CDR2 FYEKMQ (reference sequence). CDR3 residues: CASSFDRAGANVLTF. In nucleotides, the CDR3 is TGTGCCAGCAGCTTCGACAGGGCTGGGGCCAACGTCCTGACTTTC.

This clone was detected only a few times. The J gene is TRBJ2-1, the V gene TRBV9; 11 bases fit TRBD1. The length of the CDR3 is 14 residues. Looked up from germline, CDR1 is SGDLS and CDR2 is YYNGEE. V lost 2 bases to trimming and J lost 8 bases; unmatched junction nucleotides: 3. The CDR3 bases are TGTGCCAGCAGCGTCGGGACAGGGGGTTATGAGCAGTTCTTC. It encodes CASSVGTGGYEQFF.

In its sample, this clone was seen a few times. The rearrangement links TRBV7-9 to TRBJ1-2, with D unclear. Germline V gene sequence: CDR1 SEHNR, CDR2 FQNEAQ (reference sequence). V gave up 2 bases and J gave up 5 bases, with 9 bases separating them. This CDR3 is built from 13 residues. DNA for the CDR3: TGTGCCAGCAGCTTACAGTTGCTGTATGGCTACACCTTC. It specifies CASSLQLLYGYTF.

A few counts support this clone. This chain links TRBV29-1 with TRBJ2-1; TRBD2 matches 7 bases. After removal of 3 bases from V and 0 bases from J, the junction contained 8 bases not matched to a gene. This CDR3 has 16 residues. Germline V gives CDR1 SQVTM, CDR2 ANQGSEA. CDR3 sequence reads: CSVDGRLASSYNEQFF. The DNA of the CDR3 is TGCAGCGTTGACGGGAGACTAGCTAGCTCCTACAATGAGCAGTTCTTC.

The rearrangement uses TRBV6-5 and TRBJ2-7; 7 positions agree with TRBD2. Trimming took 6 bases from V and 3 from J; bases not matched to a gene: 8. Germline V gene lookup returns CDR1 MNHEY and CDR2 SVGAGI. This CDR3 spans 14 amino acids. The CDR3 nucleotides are TGTGCCAGCAGCAAGCGGGCTAGCGGCTACGAGCAGTACTTC. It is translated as CASSKRASGYEQYF.